Presented here are 28 T cell receptor beta chains from one specimen sequenced in a study of CD8+CD57+ T cells in acquired aplastic anemia. Genomic DNA constituted the template upon which TCR beta VDJ and CDR3 profiling was performed. Each CDR3 protein is one row after TCRdb ran MiXCR on the reads. The sample includes about 210,000 distinct CDR3 sequences, over 60% of them seen just once. Sequences were obtained from sorted CD4+, CD8+, or CD8+CD57+ T cells (not recorded which) from PBMCs. Source of these receptors: a human donor in good health.

This clonotype showed up just once. This chain connects TRBV2 to TRBJ1-6, with a weak D call TRBD1 (5 bases). Germline V gene lookup returns CDR1 SNHLY and CDR2 FYNNEI. The CDR3 runs to 15 residues. The V and J ends lost 7 bases and 6 bases respectively, with 16 bases between them. The CDR3 DNA sequence: TGTGCCAGCACCAAGGAGGGGATTGGTAATTCACCCCTCCACTTT. Translated: CASTKEGIGNSPLHF.

This clonotype was recorded at least ten times. The gene calls are TRBV15 and TRBJ2-1; D possibly corresponds to TRBD2 (5 bases). The CDR3 is 14 residues long. V was pared by 4 bases and J by 8 bases, with 15 bases between. Germline lookup yields CDR1 LNHNV and CDR2 YYDKDF (reference sequence). In nucleotides, the CDR3 is TGTGCCACCAGCATTCTCGGGGTCGGCTATGAGCAGTTCTTC. As protein: CATSILGVGYEQFF.

The rearrangement links TRBV2 to TRBJ1-2; 7 bases line up with TRBD1. From germline, CDR1 is SNHLY and CDR2 FYNNEI. This CDR3 region has 13 residues. V shed 1 base and J 8 bases; nucleotides not matched to a gene: 4. The CDR3: CASSEVGGGGYTF. The DNA for the CDR3 is TGTGCCAGCAGTGAAGTAGGGGGCGGAGGCTACACCTTC.

The chain uses TRBV20-1 and TRBJ2-2, with TRBD2 matching 8 bases. The germline CDR1 and CDR2 sequences are DFQATT and SNEGSKA (reference sequence). The CDR3 sequence is 15 residues long. Germline trimming cut 1 base from V and 3 bases from J; bases unmatched to any gene: 4. The CDR3 here is CSARVSGVDTGELFF. The CDR3 coding sequence is TGCAGTGCTAGAGTTAGCGGGGTCGACACCGGGGAGCTGTTTTTT.

This clonotype was detected many times. V is TRBV4-1 and J is TRBJ1-2; TRBD1 matches at 10 bases. Germline loops: CDR1 MGHRA, CDR2 YSYEKL. V was pared by 2 bases and J by 7 bases, with 10 bases of the junction left unmatched. CDR3 length equals 16 residues. CDR3 residues: CASSQSTTGGAAGYTF. The CDR3 DNA follows: TGCGCCAGCAGCCAAAGTACGACAGGGGGCGCGGCTGGCTACACCTTC.

This clonotype was seen at least ten times. The chain employs TRBV4-1 and TRBJ1-6; 8 bases line up with TRBD1. The CDR3 sequence is 15 residues long. Germline trimming cut 3 bases from V and 9 bases from J; bases unmatched to any gene: 7. Germline CDR1 reads MGHRA; CDR2 reads YSYEKL. CDR3 sequence: CASSQETGVGSPLHF. Here the CDR3 DNA reads TGCGCCAGCAGCCAGGAGACAGGGGTCGGTTCACCCCTCCACTTT.

As regards this clonotype: Just one base apart from a much larger clone, this may be a read error. The genes are TRBV27 and TRBJ2-1; 9 bases match TRBD1. Germline V gene lookup returns CDR1 MNHEY and CDR2 SMNVEV (reference sequence). This CDR3 is 15 amino acids long. V lost 5 bases and J lost 9; bases outside the gene matches: 11. The CDR3 loop reads CASSPTGQGGSEQFF. CDR3 DNA sequence: TGTGCCAGCAGTCCAACGGGACAGGGTGGAAGTGAGCAGTTCTTC.

This clonotype occurred many times. The J gene is TRBJ1-5, the V gene TRBV12-3 or TRBV12-4, with D possibly being TRBD1 (5 bases). This CDR3 region has 16 residues. V was cut by 2 bases and J by 2 bases, with 13 bases left in between. CDR3 sequence: CASSLRLGDGNQPQHF. The CDR3 DNA is TGTGCCAGCAGTTTAAGGCTAGGGGATGGCAATCAGCCCCAGCATTTT.

Ten or more counts support this clonotype. J is TRBJ2-1 and V is TRBV7-9, with 13 bases identical to TRBD2. There are 16 residues in the CDR3. V lost 6 bases and J lost 3; bases outside the gene matches: 5. From germline, CDR1 is SEHNR and CDR2 FQNEAQ (reference sequence). The CDR3 sequence is CASSPTSGGHYNEQFF. CDR3 bases: TGTGCCAGCAGTCCGACTAGCGGGGGGCACTACAATGAGCAGTTCTTC.

The chain recombines TRBV7-8 with TRBJ1-1; D is ambiguous. Germline V gene lookup returns CDR1 SGHVS and CDR2 FQNEAQ. This CDR3 is 15 amino acids long. V shed 1 base and J shed 5 bases, with 14 bases lying between them. The CDR3 DNA reads as TGTGCCAGCAGCTTAGATCTCGGACGAGGGACTGAAGCTTTCTTT. Translation gives CASSLDLGRGTEAFF. Variable domain in full (rest from reference TRBV7-8 and TRBJ1-1): GAGVSQSPRYKVAKRGQDVALRCDPISGHVSLFWYQQALGQGPEFLTYFQNEAQLDKSGLPSDRFFAERPEGSVSTLKIQRTQQEDSAVYLCASSLDLGRGTEAFFGQGTRLTVV.

The V and J genes are TRBV4-2 and TRBJ2-3; TRBD1 matches at 10 bases. The CDR3 runs 16 residues. CDR1 is LGHNA, CDR2 YNFKEQ, per germline. V was pared by 5 bases and J by 7 bases, with 12 bases of the junction left unmatched. The CDR3 protein is CASSVLDRGVTYTQYF. As DNA, the CDR3 is TGTGCCAGCAGCGTCCTGGACAGGGGGGTTACATATACGCAGTATTTT.

This clonotype appeared many times. The chain uses TRBV2 and TRBJ2-7, with a weak D call TRBD1 (6 bases). Trimming removed 8 bases at V and 7 bases at J, with 24 bases between. Germline loops: CDR1 SNHLY, CDR2 FYNNEI. The CDR3 has 15 residues. The CDR3 DNA reads as TGTGCCAGCTCCAGGACAGTGGCCACTCTGTGGGAGCAGTACTTC. Translated: CASSRTVATLWEQYF.

The chain combines TRBV15 with TRBJ2-1; weak D call: TRBD1 (5 bases). The CDR3 totals 13 residues. V was clipped by 5 bases and J by 9 bases, with 14 bases between them. Germline assignment: CDR1 LNHNV and CDR2 YYDKDF (reference sequence). The CDR3 DNA reads TGTGCCACCAGCGGACCGACAGTGACTGAGCAGTTCTTC. Its translation: CATSGPTVTEQFF.

This clonotype was seen many times. The chain employs TRBV7-9 and TRBJ2-1; D ambiguous. The germline V gene has CDR1 SEHNR and CDR2 FQNEAQ (reference sequence). The CDR3 consists of 13 residues. Trimming shortened V by 3 bases and J by 8 bases, and 11 bases separated the two germline ends. CDR3 region: CASSFVWVDEQFF. The CDR3 DNA sequence: TGTGCCAGCAGCTTTGTCTGGGTTGATGAGCAGTTCTTC.

CDR3 sequence (DNA): TGCAGTGCTAGGGACAGGGAGAGCTACTGCGAGCAGTACTTC. Amino acids: CSARDRESYCEQYF. The chain links TRBV20-1 to TRBJ2-7, with 8 bases lining up with TRBD1. Germline CDR1 DFQATT, CDR2 SNEGSKA (reference sequence). V trimming: 3 bases; J trimming: 6 bases; junction bases outside the gene matches: 10. The length of the CDR3 is 14 residues.

This clonotype was found many times. V usage is TRBV5-4 and J usage is TRBJ1-2; 10 bases are shared with TRBD1. From germline, CDR1 is SGHNT and CDR2 YYREEE (reference sequence). V gave up 4 bases and J gave up 3 bases; unmatched junction bases: 6. CDR3 length equals 15 residues. The chain's CDR3 is CASSQGTGDYYGYTF. Here the CDR3 DNA reads TGTGCCAGCAGCCAAGGGACAGGGGATTACTATGGCTACACCTTC.

The gene calls are TRBV6-6 and TRBJ2-3; 7 bases are shared with TRBD2. V was pared by 6 bases and J by 10 bases, with 13 bases of the junction left unmatched. The CDR3 runs to 14 residues. Per germline, CDR1 MNHNY and CDR2 SVGAGI (reference sequence). This CDR3 is CASRVGLEVGAQYF. CDR3 in DNA: TGTGCCAGCAGAGTTGGACTAGAGGTCGGGGCGCAGTATTTT.

This clonotype was recorded a few times. The chain employs TRBV10-3 and TRBJ1-6; 9 nucleotides match TRBD1. Trimming cost V 5 bases and J 10 bases; bases outside gene matches: 9. CDR3 length equals 15 residues. Germline lookup yields CDR1 ENHRY and CDR2 SYGVKD. CDR3 amino acids: CAISPVGQGKSPLHF. CDR3 DNA: TGTGCCATCAGTCCAGTGGGACAGGGAAAATCACCCCTCCACTTT.

This chain uses TRBV14 with TRBJ1-1; 7 bases match TRBD1. Germline-derived CDR1 and CDR2 are SGHDN and FVKESK. V was clipped by 4 bases and J by 1 base; unmatched bases: 3. The CDR3 consists of 14 residues. The CDR3 DNA sequence: TGTGCCAGCAGCCGCGGACAGGCGAACACTGAAGCTTTCTTT. Encoded protein: CASSRGQANTEAFF.

J is TRBJ1-1 and V is TRBV7-3; D is perhaps TRBD1 (5 bases). V was cut by 2 bases and J by 6 bases, with 13 bases left in between. This CDR3 is built from 14 residues. Looked up from germline, CDR1 is SGHTA and CDR2 is FQGTGA. This CDR3 is CASSLGTGGSEAFF. The CDR3 coding sequence is TGTGCCAGCAGCTTAGGGACTGGGGGGTCTGAAGCTTTCTTT.

V gene TRBV7-8 combines with J gene TRBJ2-7, with 7 bases matching TRBD1. The J segment lost 7 bases and the V segment lost 5 bases, leaving 8 bases of the junction unmatched. Germline-derived CDR1 and CDR2 are SGHVS and FQNEAQ. The CDR3 spans 13 residues. DNA of the CDR3: TGTGCCAGCAGCCCAGAGGGGGCGAGGGAGCAGTACTTC. This codes for CASSPEGAREQYF.

The chain couples TRBV5-8 to TRBJ1-1, with D uncertain. V lost 3 bases and J 0 bases, leaving 6 bases between the germline ends. CDR1 is SGHTS, CDR2 YDEGEE, per germline. CDR3 size: 13 residues. CDR3: CASSSSLNTEAFF. The CDR3 nucleotides read TGTGCCAGCAGCTCTAGTCTGAACACTGAAGCTTTCTTT.

This chain links TRBV19 with TRBJ1-2; D may be TRBD1 (6 bases). CDR3 length equals 18 residues. Germline CDR1 is LNHDA and CDR2 is SQIVND (reference sequence). V lost 5 bases, J lost 1 base, and 23 bases lay in between. CDR3 DNA: TGTGCCAGTAGTCCCCCGTTGTACAGGGTTAGAGATAACTATGGCTACACCTTC. Translating it yields CASSPPLYRVRDNYGYTF.

V is TRBV25-1 and J is TRBJ2-7; 11 bases agree with TRBD2. V was pared by 8 bases and J by 2 bases, with 11 bases of the junction left unmatched. Germline assignment: CDR1 MGHDK and CDR2 SYGVNS. The CDR3 sequence is 16 residues long. CDR3 residues: CASPPLKTSGAYEQYF. The CDR3 nucleotides are TGTGCCAGCCCACCTTTAAAGACTAGCGGGGCCTACGAGCAGTACTTC.

This clonotype was picked up many times. V usage is TRBV6-5 and J usage is TRBJ2-7, with TRBD2 matching over 7 bases. Trimming removed 6 bases from V and 7 bases from J; junction bases left unmatched: 9. The CDR3 runs 13 residues. Looked up from germline, CDR1 is MNHEY and CDR2 is SVGAGI. The DNA for the CDR3 is TGTGCCAGCAGCTGGGGCGGGGGAAGGGAGCAGTACTTC. It translates to CASSWGGGREQYF.

This chain uses TRBV5-5 with TRBJ2-5, with a tentative D call TRBD1 (5 bases). Germline lookup yields CDR1 SGHKS and CDR2 YYEKEE (reference sequence). Trimming took off 2 bases at V and 3 bases at J, with 17 bases between the two ends. The CDR3 is 16 residues long. Written as DNA, the CDR3 is TGTGCCAGCAGCTTAGGGGTTCAGGGTGGGGAAGAGACCCAGTACTTC. Translating gives CASSLGVQGGEETQYF. Drawing the rest from reference TRBV5-5 and TRBJ2-5, the complete variable domain is DAGVTQSPTHLIKTRGQQVTLRCSPISGHKSVSWYQQVLGQGPQFIFQYYEKEERGRGNFPDRFSARQFPNYSSELNVNALLLGDSALYLCASSLGVQGGEETQYFGPGTRLLVL.

Many counts were recorded for this clonotype. The gene calls are TRBV5-4 and TRBJ2-7; D unclear. V lost 2 bases and J 6 bases, leaving 24 bases between the germline ends. Looked up from germline, CDR1 is SGHNT and CDR2 is YYREEE (reference sequence). CDR3 size: 17 residues. In DNA form, the CDR3 reads TGTGCCAGCAGCTTATCTCCGACCACCAACGACTTCCGCGAGCAGTACTTC. As protein: CASSLSPTTNDFREQYF.

The rearrangement joins TRBV19 to TRBJ2-5, with a tentative D call TRBD1 (5 bases). The germline CDR1 and CDR2 sequences are LNHDA and SQIVND (reference sequence). This CDR3 contains 16 residues. The V gene lost 1 base and the J gene lost 2 bases, with 14 bases spanning the gap. The CDR3 is CASSIGDRPGQETQYF. CDR3 DNA: TGTGCCAGTAGTATAGGTGACAGACCAGGTCAAGAGACCCAGTACTTC.